This is a list of T cell receptor beta chains from one sample in a study of CD8 T cells in Susac syndrome. TCRdb passed the immunoSEQ multiplex PCR reads through MiXCR, listing each CDR3 protein once. The table has about 150,000 distinct CDR3 sequences, roughly 95% seen once. The sample comprised CD4+ T cells from PBMCs. These receptors all stem from a human donor with Susac syndrome. The CDR3 runs from the conserved cysteine through the conserved F or W. D genes are given only for firm matches. A clone size is listed for some rows: how often the clone was seen (once, few, many), or a class if it is expanded.

D,J,V,size,DNA,CDR3
TRBD1,TRBJ1-6,TRBV20-1,-,TGCAGTGCTTCCGGACAGGGAAAGAATTCACCCCTCCACTTT,CSASGQGKNSPLHF
TRBD2,TRBJ2-3,TRBV10-3,-,TGTGCCATCGGAAGCGGGGTGGGGTTCACAGATACGCAGTATTTT,CAIGSGVGFTDTQYF
-,TRBJ1-2,TRBV13,-,TGTGCCAGCAGCTTAGGGACAGACCATGGCTACACCTTC,CASSLGTDHGYTF
-,TRBJ1-1,TRBV14,once,TGTGCCAGCGGGGGACTTGACGGGGATGAAGCTTTCTTT,CASGGLDGDEAFF
-,TRBJ2-7,TRBV6-5,-,TGTGCCAGCAACCGAGGGGGGGATGGCGAGCAGTACTTC,CASNRGGDGEQYF
-,TRBJ2-7,TRBV4-2,-,TGTGCCAGCAGCCAAGATAAACCCTGGCGGCAGTACTTC,CASSQDKPWRQYF
-,TRBJ2-1,TRBV29-1,-,TGCAGCGTTGAAACTAGTCCCGGCTGGTATGAGCAGTTCTTC,CSVETSPGWYEQFF
-,TRBJ1-1,TRBV28,once,TGTGCCAGCAGTTTTGGTGGGCGGTTAGAAGCTTTCTTT,CASSFGGRLEAFF
-,TRBJ2-1,TRBV24-1,-,TGTGCCACCAGTGAGGGGGGACGGCAGTTCTTC,CATSEGGRQFF
-,TRBJ2-1,TRBV24-1,-,TGTGCCACCAGTGATGTGGGGGCCCCGGGGAATGAGCAGTTCTTC,CATSDVGAPGNEQFF
-,TRBJ2-1,TRBV4-1,-,TGCGCCAGCAGCCAAGATCCGGGAACAAATGAGCAGTTCTTC,CASSQDPGTNEQFF
-,TRBJ1-1,TRBV12-3/TRBV12-4,-,TGTGCCAGCAGTTTGGGGGCAGGGTACGAAGCTTTCTTT,CASSLGAGYEAFF
-,TRBJ2-1,TRBV2,-,TGTGCCAGCACTAAGAGGCAGGGGGGCCACAATGAGCAGTTCTTC,CASTKRQGGHNEQFF
-,TRBJ1-2,TRBV9,-,TGTGCCAGCGCAGGGAGTCGCGGCTACACCTTC,CASAGSRGYTF
-,TRBJ1-5,TRBV2,-,TGTGCCAGCAAAGAATGGGGGAGCCAGCCCCAGCATTTT,CASKEWGSQPQHF
TRBD1,TRBJ1-2,TRBV29-1,-,TGCAGCGTGAAGGACAGGGGAGGCTATGGCTACACCTTC,CSVKDRGGYGYTF
-,TRBJ1-2,TRBV29-1,-,TGCAGCGCAGTCCGGGGGCGAGAAGGCTACACCTTC,CSAVRGREGYTF
-,TRBJ2-6,TRBV7-8,few,TGTGCCACCAACTCTGGGGCCAACGTCCTGACTTTC,CATNSGANVLTF
-,TRBJ2-7,TRBV12-3/TRBV12-4,-,TGTGCCAGCAGTTTTTCCTTCTACGAGCAGTACTTC,CASSFSFYEQYF
TRBD1,TRBJ2-1,TRBV24-1,-,TGTGCCACCAGTGATTCCGGGACAGGGCCTTACAATGAGCAGTTCTTC,CATSDSGTGPYNEQFF
TRBD2,TRBJ2-1,TRBV29-1,-,TGCAGCGTTTCCCAACTAGCGGGACCTGGAAGTGAGCAGTTCTTC,CSVSQLAGPGSEQFF
-,TRBJ2-1,TRBV6-2/TRBV6-3,-,TGTGCCAGCAAGTTGCACAATGAGCAGTTCTTC,CASKLHNEQFF
-,TRBJ2-7,TRBV19,-,TGTGCCAGTAGTTTCAGGGGAGGCACCTACGAGCAGTACTTC,CASSFRGGTYEQYF
-,TRBJ2-6,TRBV5-4,-,TGTGCCAGCAGCCCCTCCCAAGGTGGCTTCCGCCCTGGGGCCAACGTCCTGACTTTC,CASSPSQGGFRPGANVLTF
TRBD1,TRBJ2-5,TRBV3-1,-,TGTGCCAGCAGCCAAGGACAGGGAACGGAGACCCAGTACTTC,CASSQGQGTETQYF
TRBD1,TRBJ2-7,TRBV5-4,-,TGTGCCAGCAGCTTGGCAGGGGGCAGAGGAGACGAGCAGTACTTC,CASSLAGGRGDEQYF
TRBD1,TRBJ1-4,TRBV20-1,-,TGCAGTGCTCGAGCCTGGGACAGAAGGGAAAAACTGTTTTTT,CSARAWDRREKLFF
TRBD2,TRBJ2-5,TRBV3-1,-,TGTGCCAGCAGCCCCTTGAGGACTAGCGGTTCAGAGACCCAGTACTTC,CASSPLRTSGSETQYF